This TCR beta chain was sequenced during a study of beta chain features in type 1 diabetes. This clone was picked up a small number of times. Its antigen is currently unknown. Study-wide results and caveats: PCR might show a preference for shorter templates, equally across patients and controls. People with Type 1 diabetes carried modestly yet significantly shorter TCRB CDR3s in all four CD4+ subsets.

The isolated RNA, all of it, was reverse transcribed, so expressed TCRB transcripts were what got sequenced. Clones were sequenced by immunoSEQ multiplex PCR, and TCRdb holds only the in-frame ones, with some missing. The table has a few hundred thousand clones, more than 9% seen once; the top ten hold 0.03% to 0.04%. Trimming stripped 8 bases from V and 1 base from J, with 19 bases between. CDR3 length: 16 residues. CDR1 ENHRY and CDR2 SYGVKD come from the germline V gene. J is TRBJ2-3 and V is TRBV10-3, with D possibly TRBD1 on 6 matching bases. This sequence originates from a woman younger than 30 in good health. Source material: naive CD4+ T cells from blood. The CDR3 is CAISSLSAGGTDTQYF. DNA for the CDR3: TGTGCCATCTCCTCATTGTCGGCAGGGGGCACAGATACGCAGTATTTT.